These 5 T cell receptor beta chains were all obtained from the same sample, sequenced in a study of CD8 T cells in Susac syndrome. RNA, at 0.5 to 1 ug, was reverse transcribed with random hexamers. TCRdb passed the immunoSEQ multiplex PCR reads through MiXCR, listing each CDR3 protein once. The table records about 150,000 distinct CDR3 sequences, roughly 95% of them present only once. Sequencing input: CD8+ T cells from PBMCs. These receptors originate from a human donor with multiple sclerosis.

This chain links TRBV9 with TRBJ2-1; TRBD2 agrees at 12 bases. CDR3 length: 13 residues. After removal of 7 bases from V and 6 bases from J, the junction contained 2 bases not matched to a gene. Germline CDR1 is SGDLS and CDR2 is YYNGEE. DNA for the CDR3: TGTGCCAGCGCTAGCGGGGGGGCCAATGAGCAGTTCTTC. Amino acid sequence: CASASGGANEQFF.

The V gene is TRBV29-1, the J gene TRBJ1-1; D possibly corresponds to TRBD1 (6 bases). CDR3 length: 13 residues. V gave up 3 bases and J gave up 4 bases, with 12 bases separating them. Germline values: CDR1 SQVTM, CDR2 ANQGSEA. The CDR3 DNA sequence: TGCAGCGTTGATTTTGGGGGCCCCACTGAAGCTTTCTTT. Amino acids: CSVDFGGPTEAFF.

The V call is TRBV27, the J call TRBJ1-2; D not resolved. V lost 6 bases, J lost 2 bases, and 16 bases lay in between. The CDR3 extends over 15 amino acids. The germline V gene encodes CDR1 MNHEY and CDR2 SMNVEV (reference sequence). For the CDR3, the DNA is TGTGCCAGCAGCCCGCTAAAAGACGGGAACTATGGCTACACCTTC. This gives the protein CASSPLKDGNYGYTF.

V is TRBV7-9 and J is TRBJ1-1, with TRBD1 matching 10 bases. V was clipped by 6 bases and J by 3 bases; unmatched bases: 4. This CDR3 has 14 residues. Germline values: CDR1 SEHNR, CDR2 FQNEAQ (reference sequence). The CDR3 loop reads CASSGGQGYTEAFF. The CDR3 nucleotides are TGTGCCAGCAGTGGGGGACAGGGGTACACTGAAGCTTTCTTT.

In this sample, this clonotype turned up once. The chain is built from TRBV25-1 and TRBJ2-1; 8 nucleotides line up with TRBD2. CDR1 MGHDK and CDR2 SYGVNS come from the germline V gene. Germline trimming cut 0 bases from V and 16 bases from J; bases unmatched to any gene: 11. This CDR3 is built from 14 residues. The CDR3 loop reads CASSEYRPAGDQFF. The CDR3 DNA reads TGTGCCAGCAGTGAATATCGCCCAGCGGGGGATCAATTCTTC. Using reference TRBV25-1 and TRBJ2-1 for the parts outside the CDR3, the full variable domain is EADIYQTPRYLVIGTGKKITLECSQTMGHDKMYWYQQDPGMELHLIHYSYGVNSTEKGDLSSESTVSRIRTEHFPLTLESARPSHTSQYLCASSEYRPAGDQFFGPGTRLTVL.